This T cell receptor beta chain emerged from a study of Graves' ophthalmopathy and Graves' hyperthyroidism. About the study: Samples of peripheral blood were obtained at initial diagnosis, prior to treatment of any kind. Study-wide results and limits: Most thyroid clonotypes expanded beyond 0.001 frequency were also found in blood. The model reached 55% to 71% sensitivity and around 72% specificity for predicting ophthalmopathy progression.

A volume of around 9.5 ml of fresh peripheral blood supplied the PBMCs. In regard to this clonotype: Its antigen is not known.

The authors amplified TCR beta CDR3 regions, and they did so from RNA transcripts for repertoire sequencing. HTBI primers served in a first-round RT-PCR, which a second-round multiplex PCR followed. One entry per CDR3 protein, called by TCRdb with MiXCR from the multiplex PCR reads. Among some 160,000 distinct CDR3 sequences listed, 35% to 45% were seen once. Sequences were obtained from peripheral blood. The TCR was taken from a man aged 25-45 years with Graves' ophthalmopathy.

CDR3 nucleotides: TGTGCCAGCGCAGCGGGAAGAAACCAAGAGACCCAGTACTTC. Its translation is CASAAGRNQETQYF. This chain connects TRBV28 to TRBJ2-5; 7 bases fit TRBD2. The CDR3 length is 14 residues. The V segment lost 8 bases and the J segment 0 bases; nucleotides outside the gene matches: 6. Germline CDR1 is MDHEN and CDR2 is SYDVKM.